Described below is a single TCR beta chain sequence and its context. The data are from a study of blood T cell repertoires in COVID-19. Libraries were prepared by immunoSEQ multiplex PCR; TCRdb keeps only in-frame clonotypes and omits some of them. The table has roughly 380,000 clones, around 87% seen once; the top ten hold about 1.5%. Germline CDR1 is LNHDA and CDR2 is SQIVND (reference sequence). V was pared by 1 base and J by 3 bases, with 7 bases between. The CDR3 length is 14 residues. The chain has TRBV19 and TRBJ2-4, with D perhaps matching TRBD2 (5 bases). This receptor was obtained from a man aged 25-40 years who had recovered from COVID-19. The source material was PBMCs or T cells enriched from blood (not recorded which). CDR3 bases: TGTGCCAGTAGTATAGGAGGGAGCAAAAACATTCAGTACTTC. Its translation: CASSIGGSKNIQYF. The whole variable domain, remainder taken from reference TRBV19 and TRBJ2-4, is DGGITQSPKYLFRKEGQNVTLSCEQNLNHDAMYWYRQDPGQGLRLIYYSQIVNDFQKGDIAEGYSVSREKKESFPLTVTSAQKNPTAFYLCASSIGGSKNIQYFGAGTRLSVL.